Below, 15 T cell receptor beta chains from the same sample are listed, as sequenced in a study of T-cell reconstitution after alpha-beta-depleted transplantation in children. Unique molecular identifiers were incorporated during preparation of the TCRbeta library. TCRdb analysed the PCR reads with MiXCR anew, one entry per CDR3 protein. The table has roughly 340,000 distinct CDR3 sequences, around 15% seen once; the top ten hold roughly 40%. Here the sequenced sample was PBMCs, mostly from graft donor cells, taken 360 days after TCRalphabeta/CD19-depleted stem cell transplant. These receptors all come from a male patient between 2 and 10 years old who had a stem cell transplant for acute lymphoblastic leukemia, so the T cells may come from the graft donor.

This clonotype came up a few times. The chain carries TRBV29-1 and TRBJ2-1; no firm D call. The V end lost 5 bases, the J end lost 4 bases, and 12 bases lay between the germline ends. Germline-derived CDR1 and CDR2 are SQVTM and ANQGSEA. This CDR3 contains 13 residues. CDR3 in DNA: TGCAGCGTTTTCGCGAGAAGGTACAATGAGCAGTTCTTC. This gives the protein CSVFARRYNEQFF.

The rearrangement joins TRBV30 to TRBJ1-6; D is possibly TRBD1 (5 bases). CDR3 length: 16 residues. V gave up 0 bases and J gave up 11 bases, with 20 bases separating them. The V gene's germline CDR1 is GTSNPN and CDR2 SVGIG (reference sequence). CDR3 protein: CAWSVAYSAGSPPLHF. The DNA of the CDR3 is TGTGCCTGGAGTGTCGCATACAGCGCAGGGTCTCCACCCCTCCACTTT.

The chain couples TRBV7-9 to TRBJ1-1; weak D call: TRBD1 (5 bases). The ends were cut back, 5 bases at V and 1 base at J, with 17 bases in the middle. The CDR3 runs to 16 residues. Germline CDR1 and CDR2: SEHNR and FQNEAQ (reference sequence). CDR3 loop: CASSPLFADRNTEAFF. In nucleotides, the CDR3 is TGTGCCAGCAGCCCCCTCTTCGCTGACAGGAACACTGAAGCTTTCTTT.

The V call is TRBV29-1, the J call TRBJ1-2, with a possible D match to TRBD1 (6 bases). Germline assignment: CDR1 SQVTM and CDR2 ANQGSEA. The germline V and J ends were trimmed by 1 base and 6 bases, with 15 bases remaining between them. The CDR3 consists of 14 residues. The CDR3 protein is CSVEVGGRRDGYTF. The CDR3, as DNA: TGCAGCGTTGAAGTGGGGGGGCGCAGAGATGGCTACACCTTC.

In its sample, this clonotype was seen a few times. This chain uses TRBV15 with TRBJ2-3, with unresolved D. Germline CDR1 reads LNHNV; CDR2 reads YYDKDF (reference sequence). V lost 3 bases to trimming and J lost 4 bases, with 5 bases between them. The CDR3 has 12 amino acids. CDR3 bases: TGTGCCACCAGCAGTCTAGCAGATACGCAGTATTTT. Translating it yields CATSSLADTQYF.

This clonotype was seen only a few times. V gene TRBV10-3 combines with J gene TRBJ2-7, with 8 bases aligning to TRBD2. CDR3 length: 15 residues. J lost 6 bases, V lost 4 bases, and 11 bases had no gene match. Germline V gene data show CDR1 as ENHRY and CDR2 as SYGVKD. DNA of the CDR3: TGTGCCATCAGTGGCGGGAGGAAGGAGGAGGGCGAGCAGTACTTC. Amino acid sequence: CAISGGRKEEGEQYF.

This clonotype has more than one count but fewer than ten. The gene calls are TRBV10-2 and TRBJ2-7; D is uncertain. This CDR3 has 12 amino acids. The V and J ends lost 3 bases and 5 bases respectively, with 8 bases between them. Per germline, CDR1 WSHSY and CDR2 SAAADI. Here the CDR3 DNA reads TGCGCCAGCAGTGAAGACGAAAACGAGCAGTACTTC. Residues: CASSEDENEQYF.

This chain uses TRBV5-1 with TRBJ1-2; D uncertain. The CDR3 is 15 residues long. V shed 0 bases and J shed 7 bases, with 16 bases lying between them. Germline CDR1 SGHRS, CDR2 YFSETQ. The CDR3 sequence is CASSLESGFLVGYTF. CDR3 coding DNA: TGCGCCAGCAGCTTGGAATCCGGATTCCTTGTTGGCTACACCTTC.

A few counts support this clonotype. J is TRBJ1-1 and V is TRBV6-1; D remains ambiguous. V gave up 3 bases and J gave up 0 bases, with 8 bases separating them. Germline CDR1 is MNHNS and CDR2 is SASEGT. The CDR3 covers 14 residues. The CDR3 DNA reads TGTGCCAGCAGTGATACCCCTATGAACACTGAAGCTTTCTTT. This sequence encodes CASSDTPMNTEAFF.

V usage is TRBV7-8 and J usage is TRBJ2-4; 7 nucleotides match TRBD2. From germline, CDR1 is SGHVS and CDR2 FQNEAQ. The CDR3 spans 16 residues. V was clipped by 4 bases and J by 1 base; unmatched bases: 7. CDR3 DNA sequence: TGTGCCAGCAGCTCCATTTCCGGGAGGGCCAAAAACATTCAGTACTTC. It yields the protein CASSSISGRAKNIQYF. Based on the CDR3 plus reference TRBV7-8 and TRBJ2-4, the full variable domain is GAGVSQSPRYKVAKRGQDVALRCDPISGHVSLFWYQQALGQGPEFLTYFQNEAQLDKSGLPSDRFFAERPEGSVSTLKIQRTQQEDSAVYLCASSSISGRAKNIQYFGAGTRLSVL.

This clonotype was found many times. V is TRBV10-3 and J is TRBJ2-3; 9 bases match TRBD2. The junction had 3 bases not matched to a gene; V was cut back by 6 bases and J by 8 bases. CDR3 size: 12 residues. The germline V gene has CDR1 ENHRY and CDR2 SYGVKD. The CDR3 is CAISVAGATQYF. The CDR3 region has the DNA TGTGCCATCAGCGTAGCGGGAGCTACGCAGTATTTT.

In its sample, this clonotype was seen many times. The chain is built from TRBV6-2 or TRBV6-3 and TRBJ2-1; D unclear. Trimming cost V 6 bases and J 6 bases, with 30 bases left between them. Germline CDR1 MNHEY, CDR2 SVGEGT. This CDR3 spans 19 amino acids. CDR3 in amino acids: CASSNYPGTKDGWGNEQFF. DNA of the CDR3: TGTGCCAGCAGCAACTATCCGGGCACTAAGGACGGTTGGGGCAATGAGCAGTTCTTC.

The table lists this clonotype with many counts. CDR3 nucleotide sequence: TGCGCCAGCAGCCAAGTGAGGGGCGGTGGGGCCAACGTCCTGACTTTC. Protein: CASSQVRGGGANVLTF. This sequence joins TRBV4-3 and TRBJ2-6, with D perhaps assigned TRBD1 or TRBD2 (5 bases each). CDR1 and CDR2 from the germline V gene are LGHNA and YSLEER. The length of the CDR3 is 16 residues. V dropped 1 base and J dropped 3 bases, with 10 bases sitting between them.

The V call is TRBV12-3 or TRBV12-4, the J call TRBJ2-3; unclear D gene. V lost 0 bases, J lost 6 bases, and 4 bases lay in between. CDR3 length: 12 residues. CDR3 amino acids: CASSLAEDTQYF. CDR3 in DNA: TGTGCCAGCAGTTTAGCGGAGGATACGCAGTATTTT.

The rearrangement joins TRBV10-3 to TRBJ2-3; D gene uncertain. This CDR3 has 13 amino acids. Trimming stripped 6 bases from V and 4 bases from J, with 11 bases between. Germline V CDR1 and CDR2: ENHRY, SYGVKD. The CDR3 bases are TGTGCCATCAGGGGCCCCCGCGCAGATACGCAGTATTTT. Its translation: CAIRGPRADTQYF.